This T cell receptor (beta chain) was captured in a study of T cell repertoires in cytomegalovirus infection. At the level of the study: CMV infection and matching HLA type were both indicated by public TCR beta signatures.

TCRdb ran MiXCR on the reads and lists one entry per CDR3 protein. The data hold about 490,000 distinct CDR3 sequences, with around a quarter observed a single time. General study findings and limits: Using cumulative public TCR beta family frequency, the authors identified those who carried CMV together with the relevant HLA.

This clonotype was seen ten or more times. Antigen: not known. The V end was cut by 0 bases, the J end by 5 bases, with 14 bases between. The CDR3 runs to 15 residues. Looked up from germline, CDR1 is MNHEY and CDR2 is SVGAGI. Sample: PBMCs. The TCR originated in a human donor in good health (CMV status not recorded). Some clones in this sample may be carry-over from other donors' samples. The rearrangement joins TRBV6-5 to TRBJ2-7; D might be TRBD2 (6 bases). The CDR3 loop reads CASSYSAGPWDEQYF. CDR3 DNA: TGTGCCAGCAGTTACTCGGCGGGGCCGTGGGACGAGCAGTACTTC.